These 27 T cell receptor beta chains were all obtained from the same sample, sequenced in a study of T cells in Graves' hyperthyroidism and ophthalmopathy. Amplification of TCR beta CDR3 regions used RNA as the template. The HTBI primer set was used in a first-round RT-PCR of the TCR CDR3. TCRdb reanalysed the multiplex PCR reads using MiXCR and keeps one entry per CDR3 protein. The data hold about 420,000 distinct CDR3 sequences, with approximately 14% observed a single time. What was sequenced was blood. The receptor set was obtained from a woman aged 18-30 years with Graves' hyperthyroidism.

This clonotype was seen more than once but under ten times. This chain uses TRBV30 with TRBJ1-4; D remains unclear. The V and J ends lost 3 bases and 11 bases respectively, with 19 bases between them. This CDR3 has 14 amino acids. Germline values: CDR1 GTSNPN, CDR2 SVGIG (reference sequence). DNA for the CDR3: TGTGCCTGGAGAGGTTTGGGAGACCCGGGGAAACTGTTTTTT. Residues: CAWRGLGDPGKLFF.

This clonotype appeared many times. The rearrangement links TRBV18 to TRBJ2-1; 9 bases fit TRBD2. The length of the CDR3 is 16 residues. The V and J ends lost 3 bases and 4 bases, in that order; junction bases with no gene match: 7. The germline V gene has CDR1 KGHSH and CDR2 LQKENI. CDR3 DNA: TGTGCCAGCTCACCGAGACTAGCGGATACTTACAATGAGCAGTTCTTC. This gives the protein CASSPRLADTYNEQFF. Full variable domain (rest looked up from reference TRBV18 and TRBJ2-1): NAGVMQNPRHLVRRRGQEARLRCSPMKGHSHVYWYRQLPEEGLKFMVYLQKENIIDESGMPKERFSAEFPKEGPSILRIQQVVRGDSAAYFCASSPRLADTYNEQFFGPGTRLTVL.

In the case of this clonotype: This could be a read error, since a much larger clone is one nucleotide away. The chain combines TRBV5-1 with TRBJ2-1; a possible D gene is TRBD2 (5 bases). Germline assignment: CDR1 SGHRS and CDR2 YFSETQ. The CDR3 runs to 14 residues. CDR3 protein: CAGSLAFSGNEQFF. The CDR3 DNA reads TGCGCCGGCAGCTTGGCTTTTTCGGGGAATGAGCAGTTCTTC.

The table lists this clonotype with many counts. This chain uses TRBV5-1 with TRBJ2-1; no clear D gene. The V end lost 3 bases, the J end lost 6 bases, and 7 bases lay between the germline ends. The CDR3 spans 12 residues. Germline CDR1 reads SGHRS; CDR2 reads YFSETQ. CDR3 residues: CASSSPSNEQFF. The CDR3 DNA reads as TGCGCCAGCAGCTCACCAAGCAATGAGCAGTTCTTC.

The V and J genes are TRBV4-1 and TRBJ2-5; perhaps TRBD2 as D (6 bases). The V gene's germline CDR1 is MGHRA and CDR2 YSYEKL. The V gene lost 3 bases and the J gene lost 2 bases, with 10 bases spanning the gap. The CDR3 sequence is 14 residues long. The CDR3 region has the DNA TGCGCCAGCAGCCAGAGGGACTTACAAGAGACCCAGTACTTC. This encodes CASSQRDLQETQYF.

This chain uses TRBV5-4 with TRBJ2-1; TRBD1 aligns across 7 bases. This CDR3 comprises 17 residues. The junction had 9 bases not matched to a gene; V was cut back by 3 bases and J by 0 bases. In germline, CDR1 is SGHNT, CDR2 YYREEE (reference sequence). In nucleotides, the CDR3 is TGTGCCAGCAGCTCCCCTTCGACAGGGCTCTCCTACAATGAGCAGTTCTTC. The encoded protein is CASSSPSTGLSYNEQFF.

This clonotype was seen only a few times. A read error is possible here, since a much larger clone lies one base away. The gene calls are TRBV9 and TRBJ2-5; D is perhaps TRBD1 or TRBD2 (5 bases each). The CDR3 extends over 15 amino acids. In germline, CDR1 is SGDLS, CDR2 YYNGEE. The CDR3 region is CASSPTGTVQETQHF. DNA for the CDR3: TGTGCCAGCAGTCCTACCGGGACGGTCCAAGAGACCCAGCACTTC.

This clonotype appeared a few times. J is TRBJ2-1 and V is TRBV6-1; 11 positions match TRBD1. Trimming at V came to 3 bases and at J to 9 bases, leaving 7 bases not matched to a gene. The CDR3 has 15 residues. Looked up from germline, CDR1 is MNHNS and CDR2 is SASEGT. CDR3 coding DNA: TGTGCCAGCAGTGACCGGGACAGGGGGTTTCCTGAGCAGTTCTTC. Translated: CASSDRDRGFPEQFF.

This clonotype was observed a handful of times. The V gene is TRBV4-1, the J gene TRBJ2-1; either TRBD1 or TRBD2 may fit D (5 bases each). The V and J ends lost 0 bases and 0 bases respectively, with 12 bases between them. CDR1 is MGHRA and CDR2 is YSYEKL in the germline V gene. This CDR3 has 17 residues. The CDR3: CASSQDSRGPSYNEQFF. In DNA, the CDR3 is TGCGCCAGCAGCCAAGATAGCCGGGGACCCTCCTACAATGAGCAGTTCTTC.

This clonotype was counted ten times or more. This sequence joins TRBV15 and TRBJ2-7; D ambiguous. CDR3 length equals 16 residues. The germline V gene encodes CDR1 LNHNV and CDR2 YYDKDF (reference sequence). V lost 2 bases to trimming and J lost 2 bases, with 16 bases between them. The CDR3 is CATSRTVGMGTYEQYF. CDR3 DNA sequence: TGTGCCACCAGCAGAACAGTGGGGATGGGGACCTACGAGCAGTACTTC.

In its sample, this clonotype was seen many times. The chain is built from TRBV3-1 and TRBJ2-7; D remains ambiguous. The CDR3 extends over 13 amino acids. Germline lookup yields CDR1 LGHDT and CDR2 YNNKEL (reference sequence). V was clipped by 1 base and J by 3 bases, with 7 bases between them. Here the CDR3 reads CASSQGQVYEQYF. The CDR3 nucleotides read TGTGCCAGCAGCCAAGGTCAAGTCTACGAGCAGTACTTC.

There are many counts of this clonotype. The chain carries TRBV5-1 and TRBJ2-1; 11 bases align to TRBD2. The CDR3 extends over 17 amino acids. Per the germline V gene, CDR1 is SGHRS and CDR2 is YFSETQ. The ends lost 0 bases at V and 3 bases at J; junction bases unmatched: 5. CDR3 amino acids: CASSLGTLAGVYNEQFF. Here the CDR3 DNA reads TGCGCCAGCAGCTTGGGCACACTAGCGGGAGTCTACAATGAGCAGTTCTTC.

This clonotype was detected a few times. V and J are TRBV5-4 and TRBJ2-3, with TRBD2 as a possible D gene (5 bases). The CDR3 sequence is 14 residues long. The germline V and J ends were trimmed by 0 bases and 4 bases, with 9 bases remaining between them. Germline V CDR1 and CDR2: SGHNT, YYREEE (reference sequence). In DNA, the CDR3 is TGTGCCAGCAGCTTGGCCACCGGGGCAGATACGCAGTATTTT. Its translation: CASSLATGADTQYF.

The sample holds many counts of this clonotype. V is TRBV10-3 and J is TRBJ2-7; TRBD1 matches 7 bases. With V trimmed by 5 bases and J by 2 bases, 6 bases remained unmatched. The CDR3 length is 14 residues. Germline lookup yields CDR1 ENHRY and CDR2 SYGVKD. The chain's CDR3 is CAISTNRGAYEQYF. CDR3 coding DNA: TGTGCCATCAGTACAAACAGGGGTGCCTACGAGCAGTACTTC.

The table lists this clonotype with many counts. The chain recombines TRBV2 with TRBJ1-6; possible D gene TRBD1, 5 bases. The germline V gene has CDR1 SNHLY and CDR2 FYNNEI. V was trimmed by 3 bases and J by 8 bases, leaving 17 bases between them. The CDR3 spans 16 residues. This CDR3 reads CASSDEGPGSDSPLHF. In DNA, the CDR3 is TGTGCCAGCAGTGATGAGGGGCCCGGGTCAGATTCACCCCTCCACTTT.

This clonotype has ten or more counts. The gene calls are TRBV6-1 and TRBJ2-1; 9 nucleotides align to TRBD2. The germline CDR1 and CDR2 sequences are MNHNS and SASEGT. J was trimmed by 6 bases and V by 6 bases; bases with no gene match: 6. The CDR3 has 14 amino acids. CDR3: CASRLAGRVNEQFF. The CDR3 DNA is TGTGCCAGCAGGCTAGCGGGACGGGTCAATGAGCAGTTCTTC.

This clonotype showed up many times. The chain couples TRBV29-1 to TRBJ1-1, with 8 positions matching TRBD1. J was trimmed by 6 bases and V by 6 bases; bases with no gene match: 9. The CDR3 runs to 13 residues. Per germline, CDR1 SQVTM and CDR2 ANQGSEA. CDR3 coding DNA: TGCAGCGTCGAGATTATACAGGGGGCTGAAGCTTTCTTT. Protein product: CSVEIIQGAEAFF.

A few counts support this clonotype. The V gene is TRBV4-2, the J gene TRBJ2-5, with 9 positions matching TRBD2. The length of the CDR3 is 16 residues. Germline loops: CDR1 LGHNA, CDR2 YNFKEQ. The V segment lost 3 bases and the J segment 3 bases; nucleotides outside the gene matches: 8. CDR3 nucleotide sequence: TGTGCCAGCAGCCACACGGCGGGAGGGCCTGAAGAGACCCAGTACTTC. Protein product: CASSHTAGGPEETQYF.

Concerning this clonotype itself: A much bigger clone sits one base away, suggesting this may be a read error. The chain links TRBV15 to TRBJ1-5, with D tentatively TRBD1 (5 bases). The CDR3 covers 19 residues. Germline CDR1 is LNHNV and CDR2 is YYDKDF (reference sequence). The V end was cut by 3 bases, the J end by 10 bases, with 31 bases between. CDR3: CATSSEGAHYTGESSPQHF. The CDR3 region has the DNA TGTGCCACCAGCAGCGAAGGCGCTCACTATACGGGGGAATCAAGCCCCCAGCATTTT. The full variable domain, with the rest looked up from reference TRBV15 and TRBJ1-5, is DAMVIQNPRYQVTQFGKPVTLSCSQTLNHNVMYWYQQKSSQAPKLLFHYYDKDFNNEADTPDNFQSRRPNTSFCFLDIRSPGLGDTAMYLCATSSEGAHYTGESSPQHFGDGTRLSIL.

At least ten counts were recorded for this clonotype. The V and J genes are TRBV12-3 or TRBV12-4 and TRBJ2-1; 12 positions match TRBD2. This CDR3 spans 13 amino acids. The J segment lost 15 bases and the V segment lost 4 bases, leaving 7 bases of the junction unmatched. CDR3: CASSSPTSGRPFF. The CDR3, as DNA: TGTGCCAGCAGTTCCCCGACTAGCGGGAGACCGTTCTTC.

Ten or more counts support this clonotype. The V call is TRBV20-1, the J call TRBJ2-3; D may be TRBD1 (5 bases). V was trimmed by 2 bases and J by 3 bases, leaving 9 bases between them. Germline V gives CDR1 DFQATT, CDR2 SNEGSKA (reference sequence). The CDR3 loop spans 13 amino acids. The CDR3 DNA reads TGCAGTGCTAGACAGGGCGGTACAGATACGCAGTATTTT. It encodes CSARQGGTDTQYF.

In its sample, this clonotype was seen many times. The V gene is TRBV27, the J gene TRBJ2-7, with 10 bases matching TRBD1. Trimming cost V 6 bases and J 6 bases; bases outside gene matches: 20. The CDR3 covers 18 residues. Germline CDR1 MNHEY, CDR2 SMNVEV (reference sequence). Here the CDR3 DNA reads TGTGCCAGCAGCCGCGGACAGGGGGTGAGGAGCGGGAGCTCCGAGCAGTACTTC. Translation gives CASSRGQGVRSGSSEQYF.

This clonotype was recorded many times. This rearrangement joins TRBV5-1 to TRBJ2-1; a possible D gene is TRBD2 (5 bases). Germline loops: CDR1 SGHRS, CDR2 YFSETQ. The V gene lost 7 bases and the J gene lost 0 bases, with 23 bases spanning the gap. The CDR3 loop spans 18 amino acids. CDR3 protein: CASGSTSSGLISYNEQFF. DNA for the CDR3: TGCGCCAGCGGATCAACTAGTTCCGGACTGATCTCCTACAATGAGCAGTTCTTC.

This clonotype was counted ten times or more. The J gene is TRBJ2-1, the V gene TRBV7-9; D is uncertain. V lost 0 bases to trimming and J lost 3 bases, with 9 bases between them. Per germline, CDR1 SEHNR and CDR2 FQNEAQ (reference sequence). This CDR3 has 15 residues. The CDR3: CASSLARENYNEQFF. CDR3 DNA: TGTGCCAGCAGCTTAGCCCGTGAAAACTACAATGAGCAGTTCTTC.

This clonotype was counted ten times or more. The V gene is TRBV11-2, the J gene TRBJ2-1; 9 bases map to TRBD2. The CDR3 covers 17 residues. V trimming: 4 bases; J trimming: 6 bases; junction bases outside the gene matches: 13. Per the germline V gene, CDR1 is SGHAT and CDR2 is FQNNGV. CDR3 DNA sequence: TGTGCCAGCAGCTCTATGAGCGGCGGGAGGGTAGCCAATGAGCAGTTCTTC. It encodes CASSSMSGGRVANEQFF.

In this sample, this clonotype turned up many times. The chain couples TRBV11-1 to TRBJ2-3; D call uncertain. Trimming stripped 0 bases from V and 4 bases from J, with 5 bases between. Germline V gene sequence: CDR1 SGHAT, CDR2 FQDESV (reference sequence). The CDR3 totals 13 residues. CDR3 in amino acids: CASSLANADTQYF. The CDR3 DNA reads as TGTGCCAGCAGCTTAGCCAACGCAGATACGCAGTATTTT.

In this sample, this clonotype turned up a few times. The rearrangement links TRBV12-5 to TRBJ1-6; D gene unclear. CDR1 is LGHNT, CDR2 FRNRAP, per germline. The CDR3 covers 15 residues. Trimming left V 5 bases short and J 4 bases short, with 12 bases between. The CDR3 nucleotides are TGTGCTAGTGGTCCGGCAACAGCTTATAATTCACCCCTCCACTTT. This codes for CASGPATAYNSPLHF.